Listed here are 10 T cell receptor beta chains from one sample, sequenced in a study of neurological immune-mediated disorders. From the 5' RACE reads, TCRdb called clonotypes with MiXCR, one entry per CDR3 protein. The table has 55,000 or so distinct CDR3 sequences, roughly 4.4% seen once. Sequenced sample: PBMCs. These receptors all stem from a man aged 50-59 years with multiple sclerosis.

This clonotype was found many times. This chain uses TRBV2 with TRBJ2-2; D possibly corresponds to TRBD1 (6 bases). The V gene's germline CDR1 is SNHLY and CDR2 FYNNEI. The length of the CDR3 is 13 residues. Between the trimmed V and J ends, which lost 7 bases and 4 bases, there was a span of 10 bases. CDR3 amino acids: CASMWTATGELFF. CDR3 DNA sequence: TGTGCCAGCATGTGGACAGCCACCGGGGAGCTGTTTTTT.

This clonotype was counted at least ten times. This chain connects TRBV7-2 to TRBJ2-1; 11 bases line up with TRBD2. The V and J ends lost 5 bases and 7 bases, in that order; junction bases with no gene match: 7. CDR1 is SGHTA and CDR2 is FQGNSA in the germline V gene. The CDR3 is made up of 15 amino acids. CDR3 sequence reads: CASSPTSGSLNEQFF. The DNA for the CDR3 is TGTGCCAGCAGCCCCACTAGCGGGAGCCTGAATGAGCAGTTCTTC.

This clonotype is categorized as medium-sized (0.01 to 0.1%). The chain joins TRBV15 to TRBJ2-1; D remains ambiguous. Looked up from germline, CDR1 is LNHNV and CDR2 is YYDKDF (reference sequence). Trimming pared 6 bases from V and 6 bases from J, leaving 9 bases between. This CDR3 has 12 residues. DNA for the CDR3: TGTGCCACCAGGCTGGCCCCCAATGAGCAGTTCTTC. It translates to CATRLAPNEQFF.

This clonotype was seen at least ten times. CDR3: CATSRDVQGYEQYF. The CDR3 region has the DNA TGTGCCACCAGCAGAGATGTGCAGGGGTATGAGCAGTACTTC. The chain is built from TRBV15 and TRBJ2-7; D is possibly TRBD1 (6 bases). Germline loops: CDR1 LNHNV, CDR2 YYDKDF (reference sequence). V dropped 0 bases and J dropped 7 bases, with 13 bases sitting between them. CDR3 length equals 14 residues.

This clonotype was seen repeatedly, ten times or more. J is TRBJ1-6 and V is TRBV7-9, with 10 bases aligning to TRBD1. This CDR3 is 16 amino acids long. CDR1 is SEHNR, CDR2 FQNEAQ, per germline (reference sequence). The V and J ends lost 6 bases and 9 bases, in that order; junction bases with no gene match: 11. CDR3 protein: CASRHLSTGGSSPLHF. The CDR3 DNA is TGTGCCAGCAGGCATCTTTCGACAGGGGGCAGTTCACCCCTCCACTTT. The complete variable domain, with remaining parts taken from reference TRBV7-9 and TRBJ1-6, reads DTGVSQNPRHKITKRGQNVTFRCDPISEHNRLYWYRQTLGQGPEFLTYFQNEAQLEKSRLLSDRFSAERPKGSFSTLEIQRTEQGDSAMYLCASRHLSTGGSSPLHFGNGTRLTVT.

This clonotype was seen repeatedly, ten times or more. The rearrangement joins TRBV27 to TRBJ2-1; D tentatively reads TRBD1 or TRBD2 (6 bases each). Trimming took 11 bases from V and 5 from J, leaving 16 bases between them. The CDR3 spans 13 residues. Germline V CDR1 and CDR2: MNHEY, SMNVEV (reference sequence). The CDR3 DNA is TGTGCCTCGTCTCGCGGGACAAACAATGAGCAGTTCTTC. Encoded protein: CASSRGTNNEQFF.

This clonotype was observed a few times. The J gene is TRBJ2-7, the V gene TRBV20-1; TRBD2 might be the D (6 bases). Germline V CDR1 and CDR2: DFQATT, SNEGSKA (reference sequence). The V and J ends lost 5 bases and 0 bases respectively, with 17 bases between them. This CDR3 is built from 15 residues. The CDR3 nucleotides are TGCAGTGCTGGGGTTTGGGGGACTCACTCCTACGAGCAGTACTTC. Translation gives CSAGVWGTHSYEQYF.

This clonotype was counted many times. This chain connects TRBV5-6 to TRBJ1-1, with TRBD1 matching over 7 bases. Looked up from germline, CDR1 is SGHDT and CDR2 is YYEEEE. J gave up 4 bases and V 3 bases, and 9 bases lay outside the gene matches. The CDR3 sequence is 15 residues long. The CDR3 protein is CASSYRQGWGTEAFF. The CDR3 bases are TGTGCCAGCAGCTACCGACAGGGCTGGGGCACTGAAGCTTTCTTT. Combining the CDR3 with reference TRBV5-6 and TRBJ1-1 gives the whole variable domain DAGVTQSPTHLIKTRGQQVTLRCSPKSGHDTVSWYQQALGQGPQFIFQYYEEEERQRGNFPDRFSGHQFPNYSSELNVNALLLGDSALYLCASSYRQGWGTEAFFGQGTRLTVV.

In this sample, this clonotype turned up many times. This chain links TRBV4-2 with TRBJ1-1; D uncertain. From germline, CDR1 is LGHNA and CDR2 YNFKEQ. V dropped 1 base and J dropped 4 bases, with 10 bases sitting between them. The CDR3 extends over 14 amino acids. CDR3 sequence (DNA): TGTGCCAGCAGCCAAGTTGCAGGTCTCACTGAAGCTTTCTTT. Translated: CASSQVAGLTEAFF.

For this clonotype: A much larger clone differs by one base, so this may be a read error. This chain joins TRBV20-1 and TRBJ1-5; 9 bases map to TRBD1. Germline CDR1 is DFQATT and CDR2 is SNEGSKA (reference sequence). V shed 1 base and J 6 bases; nucleotides not matched to a gene: 7. CDR3 size: 15 residues. The CDR3 protein is CSARAPGQGIQPQHF. The CDR3 nucleotides are TGCAGTGCTAGAGCCCCGGGACAGGGTATTCAGCCCCAGCATTTT.